A selection of T cell receptor beta chains follows, all from one sample in a study of blood T cell repertoires in COVID-19. The data were produced by immunoSEQ multiplex PCR, yet TCRdb's version contains in-frame clones alone and is incomplete. The data hold 45,000 to 65,000 clones, with approximately 80% observed a single time. Material: peripheral blood. These receptor sequences come from a man in his 60s with acute or convalescent COVID-19. The CDR3 runs from the conserved cysteine through the conserved F or W. D genes are given only for firm matches. Size is stated for part of the rows, as once, few or many counts, or as a class when the clone is expanded.

clone_size,v_call,j_call,d_call,cdr3_aa,cdr3_nt
.,TRBV5-5,TRBJ2-7,.,CASSWPTELYEQYF,TGTGCCAGCAGCTGGCCGACGGAGTTGTACGAGCAGTACTTC
.,TRBV5-1,TRBJ2-7,.,CASSSIYEQYF,TGCGCCAGCAGCTCAATCTACGAGCAGTACTTC
.,TRBV19,TRBJ1-2,.,CATSRQSYGYTF,TGTGCCACCAGTAGACAGAGCTATGGCTACACCTTC
.,TRBV19,TRBJ1-2,.,CASSFQGYGYTF,TGTGCCAGTAGTTTTCAGGGATATGGCTACACCTTC
few,TRBV7-2,TRBJ2-3,.,CASSYGGLDTQYF,TGTGCCAGCAGCTACGGGGGTCTGGATACGCAGTATTTT
.,TRBV5-1,TRBJ2-7,TRBD1,CASSLAPIRQGNSEQYF,TGCGCCAGCAGCTTGGCACCTATACGACAGGGGAACAGCGAGCAGTACTTC
.,TRBV11-3,TRBJ2-2,.,CASSFDGQNTGELFF,TGTGCCAGCAGCTTCGACGGACAAAACACCGGGGAGCTGTTTTTT
.,TRBV18,TRBJ1-1,.,CASSGGEAFF,TGTGCCAGCTCAGGCGGTGAAGCTTTCTTT
.,TRBV9,TRBJ2-5,TRBD2,CASSPGLAGGSPQETQYF,TGTGCCAGCAGCCCCGGGTTAGCGGGGGGTTCGCCCCAAGAGACCCAGTACTTC
.,TRBV29-1,TRBJ1-1,.,CSAHSRVPGTEAFF,TGCAGCGCACACTCTAGGGTTCCGGGAACTGAAGCTTTCTTT
.,TRBV6-5,TRBJ1-2,.,CASSLDWRSGSYTF,TGTGCCAGCAGTCTGGACTGGCGTAGTGGAAGCTACACCTTC
.,TRBV6-1,TRBJ1-1,.,CASSERLGGNTEAFF,TGTGCCAGCAGTGAGCGCTTAGGCGGGAACACTGAAGCTTTCTTT
few,TRBV5-1,TRBJ2-7,TRBD1,CASSLGTGPYEQYF,TGCGCCAGCAGCTTAGGGACAGGACCCTACGAGCAGTACTTC
.,TRBV4-2,TRBJ2-3,.,CASSQDQRDSDTQYF,TGTGCCAGCAGCCAAGATCAGAGAGACTCCGATACGCAGTATTTT
.,TRBV9,TRBJ1-6,.,CASSVGVAEGNSPLHF,TGTGCCAGCAGCGTGGGAGTAGCCGAGGGTAATTCACCCCTCCACTTT
.,TRBV2,TRBJ2-7,TRBD1,CASSSGTGSSYEQYF,TGTGCCAGCAGTTCCGGGACAGGGAGCTCCTACGAGCAGTACTTC
.,TRBV11-2,TRBJ2-7,.,CASSVGARGKGGEQYF,TGTGCCAGCAGCGTAGGGGCCCGGGGTAAGGGAGGCGAGCAGTACTTC
.,TRBV29-1,TRBJ1-3,.,CSGSQSSGNTIYF,TGCAGCGGTTCACAGAGCTCTGGAAACACCATATATTTT
.,TRBV6-5,TRBJ1-1,.,CASSPRQIPEAFF,TGTGCCAGCTCGCCCAGACAAATCCCTGAAGCTTTCTTT
.,TRBV24-1,TRBJ2-5,TRBD2,CATSDLTRGGDQETQYF,TGTGCCACCAGTGATTTGACTCGCGGGGGGGATCAAGAGACCCAGTACTTC
.,TRBV19,TRBJ2-1,TRBD1,CASRPGQGINEQFF,TGTGCCAGCCGCCCAGGACAGGGGATAAATGAGCAGTTCTTC